Listed below are T cell receptor beta chains from one sample, sequenced in a study of graft-versus-host responses after intestinal transplantation. For these receptors, no antigen is known. Method: immunoSEQ multiplex PCR; TCRdb's copy keeps in-frame clones and lacks some. The sample shows about 90,000 clones, 82% of them seen only once. The sequencing here drew on unstimulated CD4+ T cells sorted from spleen or lymph node cells, taken before intestinal transplant. The receptors here all came from a human donor who received an intestinal transplant. Each CDR3 is given with its conserved first and last residue. The order of the fields is J gene, V gene, D gene, clone size, CDR3 DNA, CDR3 protein. A D gene is named only where the DNA matches it firmly. Clone size, where shown, is once, few, many, or a class for clones that have expanded.

>TRBJ2-4|TRBV18|-|-
TGTGCCAGCTCACCGGGGCAGCTAAACATTCAGTACTTC
CASSPGQLNIQYF
>TRBJ2-3|TRBV4-1|-|-
TGCGCCAGCAGCCAACTATGGGGCAGGGTGGACACAGATACGCAGTATTTT
CASSQLWGRVDTDTQYF
>TRBJ2-7|TRBV27|TRBD1|once
TGTGCCAGCAGTTTCCGACAGGGGACATCCTACGAGCAGTACTTC
CASSFRQGTSYEQYF
>TRBJ1-4|TRBV10-3|TRBD1|few
TGTGCCACCTCCCAGGGGGCGCTTGATGAAAAACTGTTTTTT
CATSQGALDEKLFF
>TRBJ1-6|TRBV5-4|-|-
TGTGCCAGCCGCGTAGACAAAACAAGTTCACCCCTCCACTTT
CASRVDKTSSPLHF
>TRBJ2-1|TRBV5-1|-|-
TGCGCCAGCAGCTTGAATGAAAGAACATACAATGAGCAGTTCTTC
CASSLNERTYNEQFF
>TRBJ1-2|TRBV5-1|-|-
TGCGCCAGCAGCGGGGAGGGGGCTAACTATGGCTACACCTTC
CASSGEGANYGYTF
>TRBJ2-1|TRBV5-1|TRBD2|-
TGCGCCAGCAGCTTGGCCCGCGGGACTAGCGGGGGAGCATACAATGAGCAGTTCTTC
CASSLARGTSGGAYNEQFF
>TRBJ1-4|TRBV19|-|-
TGTGCCAGTAACAAGAACAGGGATGAAAAACTGTTTTTT
CASNKNRDEKLFF
>TRBJ1-5|TRBV7-9|TRBD1|-
TGTGCCAGCCAGGGGGGAGTTAGCAATCAGCCCCAGCATTTT
CASQGGVSNQPQHF
>TRBJ2-1|TRBV6-5|TRBD2|-
TGTGCCAGCAGTCTACGACTAGCGGGCGAGCAGTTCTTC
CASSLRLAGEQFF
>TRBJ2-7|TRBV7-9|-|-
TGTGCCAGCAGCCAGGACAGCACGAGGCAGTACTTC
CASSQDSTRQYF
>TRBJ2-1|TRBV7-8|TRBD1|-
TGTGCCAGCAGCTTAGCGGACTTCTATTACAGGGGGATTTCCTACAATGAGCAGTTCTTC
CASSLADFYYRGISYNEQFF
>TRBJ2-1|TRBV18|-|-
TGTGCCAGCTCACCAATCGCTAGATTACCGTTCTTC
CASSPIARLPFF
>TRBJ1-5|TRBV2|-|-
TGTGCCAGCAGTGAAGGCGTTAGAGGGCCCCCGCAGCATTTT
CASSEGVRGPPQHF
>TRBJ2-2|TRBV2|TRBD1|-
TGTGCCAGCAGTGACAGGGGGACCGGGGAGCTGTTTTTT
CASSDRGTGELFF
>TRBJ2-2|TRBV5-1|-|many
TGCGCCAGCAGCCCGGGGTCCGTAGGGACCGGGGAGCTGTTTTTT
CASSPGSVGTGELFF
>TRBJ2-7|TRBV7-3|TRBD1|once
TGTGCCAGCAGCTTATCCCACGGACAGGGGGAATACGAGCAGTACTTC
CASSLSHGQGEYEQYF
>TRBJ1-6|TRBV5-4|TRBD1|-
TGTGCCAGCAGCCCCTCGACAGGGCTGGGCTCACCCCTCCACTTT
CASSPSTGLGSPLHF
>TRBJ1-2|TRBV28|TRBD1|-
TGTGCCAGCAAACGGACAGGACAGACTTCCCCCTATGGCTACACCTTC
CASKRTGQTSPYGYTF
>TRBJ2-4|TRBV25-1|TRBD1|-
TGTGCCAGCAGTGAAGAGGGGGCAAGCAAAAACATTCAGTACTTC
CASSEEGASKNIQYF
>TRBJ2-7|TRBV5-1|-|few
TGCGCCAGCAGCTTGGACCTAGACGAGCAGTACTTC
CASSLDLDEQYF
>TRBJ2-1|TRBV19|-|once
TGTGCCAGTTCCGTGGCGGGGATCTCTTACAATGAGCAGTTCTTC
CASSVAGISYNEQFF
>TRBJ1-2|TRBV6-5|TRBD1|-
TGTGCCAGCAGTAGCCGGGACAGGGTGACATATGGCTACACCTTC
CASSSRDRVTYGYTF
>TRBJ2-5|TRBV5-1|TRBD2|-
TGCGCCAGCAGGGAGCGGGGGGGGTCACAAGAGACCCAGTACTTC
CASRERGGSQETQYF
>TRBJ2-2|TRBV19|-|once
TGTGCCAGTAGTATAGGCGGGGCCGGGGAGCTGTTTTTT
CASSIGGAGELFF
>TRBJ1-3|TRBV30|TRBD1|-
TGTGCCTGGACCTCCGGGACAGGGGCGTCCAAATATTTT
CAWTSGTGASKYF
>TRBJ2-7|TRBV7-9|-|-
TGTGCCAGCAGCGCGCCCGAACCCCCTAGCAAGCAGTACTTC
CASSAPEPPSKQYF
>TRBJ2-5|TRBV19|TRBD2|-
TGTGCCAGTAGTATAGGGGTAAGCGGGAGGGCCATACAAGAGACCCAGTACTTC
CASSIGVSGRAIQETQYF
>TRBJ2-1|TRBV7-9|-|-
TGTGCCAGCAGCCAAGGGAGCTCCTACAATGAGCAGTTCTTC
CASSQGSSYNEQFF
>TRBJ2-1|TRBV28|-|-
TGTGCCAGCGTCGGGGGTTGGGGGTGGAATGAGCAGTTCTTC
CASVGGWGWNEQFF
>TRBJ2-7|TRBV27|TRBD2|-
TGTGCCAGCAAGCGGACTAGCGGGGGGACAGACTACTTC
CASKRTSGGTDYF
>TRBJ1-2|TRBV30|TRBD1|-
TGTGCCTGGAGTCCCCCGGGACAGGGGATCTATGGCTACACCTTC
CAWSPPGQGIYGYTF
>TRBJ2-7|TRBV6-5|TRBD1|-
TGTGCCAGCAGTTATAGGGGACAGGGTACCTACGAGCAGTACTTC
CASSYRGQGTYEQYF
>TRBJ2-5|TRBV5-1|TRBD2|-
TGCGCCAGCAGCTTTCTCAGCGGGGGGGCCGGGGAGACCCAGTACTTC
CASSFLSGGAGETQYF
>TRBJ2-3|TRBV15|TRBD1|-
TGTGCCACCAGCAGGGACAGGGTGACAGATACGCAGTATTTT
CATSRDRVTDTQYF
>TRBJ1-2|TRBV11-3|-|-
TGTGCCAGCAGTGGAAGGGCAGGGGCCGGCTATGGCTACACCTTC
CASSGRAGAGYGYTF
>TRBJ1-3|TRBV7-6|-|-
TGTGCCAGCAGCCCAAATTCGGGTCCCCAAATCCACTCTGGAAACACCATATATTTT
CASSPNSGPQIHSGNTIYF
>TRBJ2-3|TRBV4-1|TRBD2|-
TGCGCCAGCAGCCGGAGCTCGTCTGGTCTAGCGGGCGCAGATACGCAGTATTTT
CASSRSSSGLAGADTQYF
>TRBJ2-5|TRBV11-2|TRBD2|-
TGTGCCAGCAGCTTGGGGACTAACCACGGGACCCAGTACTTC
CASSLGTNHGTQYF
>TRBJ2-7|TRBV4-1|TRBD1|-
TGCGCCAGCAGCCAATTAATAATTAGCTTGTCACAGGGGAACGAGCAGTACTTC
CASSQLIISLSQGNEQYF
>TRBJ1-4|TRBV28|TRBD1|-
TGTGCCAGCAGTTTATGGGGGACAGGGTATGAAAAACTGTTTTTT
CASSLWGTGYEKLFF
>TRBJ1-2|TRBV2|-|once
TGTGCCACCAGACCGAGCCCGTTTGGTGGCTACACCTTC
CATRPSPFGGYTF
>TRBJ2-2|TRBV5-4|TRBD1|-
TGTGCCAGCAGCTTGGTTCAGGGGGCGCCCGGGGAGCTGTTTTTT
CASSLVQGAPGELFF
>TRBJ2-3|TRBV6-1|-|-
TGTGCCAGCAGTGCCCAGCGGCTGGGGACAGATACGCAGTATTTT
CASSAQRLGTDTQYF
>TRBJ2-7|TRBV6-1|-|-
TGTGCCAGCAGTGACGTCCCCGGGGTCAGTGCCTACGAGCAGTACTTC
CASSDVPGVSAYEQYF
>TRBJ2-3|TRBV28|TRBD2|-
TGTGCCAGCTCCTGGCTAGCGGGGGCTACGCAGTATTTT
CASSWLAGATQYF
>TRBJ2-7|TRBV5-8|-|-
TGTGCCAGCAGCTTGTACGGCTACGAGCAGTACTTC
CASSLYGYEQYF